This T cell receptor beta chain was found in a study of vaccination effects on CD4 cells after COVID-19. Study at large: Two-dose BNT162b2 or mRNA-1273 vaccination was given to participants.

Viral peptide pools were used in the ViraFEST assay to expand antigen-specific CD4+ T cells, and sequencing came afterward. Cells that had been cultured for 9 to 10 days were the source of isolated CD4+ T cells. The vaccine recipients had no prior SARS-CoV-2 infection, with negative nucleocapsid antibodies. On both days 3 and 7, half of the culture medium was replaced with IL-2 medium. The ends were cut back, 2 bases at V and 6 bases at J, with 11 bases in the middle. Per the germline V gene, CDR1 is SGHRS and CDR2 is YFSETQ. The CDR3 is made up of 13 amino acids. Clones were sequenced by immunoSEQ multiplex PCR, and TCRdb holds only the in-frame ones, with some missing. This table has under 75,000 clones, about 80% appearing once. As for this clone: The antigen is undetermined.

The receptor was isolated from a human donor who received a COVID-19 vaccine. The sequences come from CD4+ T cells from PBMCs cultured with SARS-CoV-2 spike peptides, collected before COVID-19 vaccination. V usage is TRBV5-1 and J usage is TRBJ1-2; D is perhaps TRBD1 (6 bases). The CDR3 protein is CASSLQGFDGYTF. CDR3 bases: TGCGCCAGCAGCTTACAGGGATTTGATGGCTACACCTTC.